This is a list of T cell receptor beta chains from one sample in a study of cytomegalovirus exposure and HLA in healthy donors. Clones were sequenced by immunoSEQ multiplex PCR, and TCRdb holds only the in-frame ones, with some missing. Found here are some 75,000 clones; the top ten clones hold under 6.5%. The material sequenced was PBMCs. The source is a man aged 40-49 years in good health and CMV-seronegative. The CDR3 runs from the conserved cysteine through the conserved F or W. The D gene is left open where the match is weak.

TRBJ2-3,TRBV5-6,.,TGTGCCAGCAGCTTACTGGACAGAGACTCTAGCACAGATACGCAGTATTTT,CASSLLDRDSSTDTQYF
TRBJ2-3,TRBV27,.,TGTGCCAGCAGTTTAGGGCAGAGCACAGATACGCAGTATTTT,CASSLGQSTDTQYF
TRBJ1-3,TRBV7-2,TRBD1,TGTGCCAGCAGCCGGGACAGCGATAACACCATATATTTT,CASSRDSDNTIYF
TRBJ1-2,TRBV25-1,.,TGTGCCAGCAACAGCAGGACTAACTATGGCTACACCTTC,CASNSRTNYGYTF
TRBJ2-1,TRBV29-1,TRBD2,TGCAGCGTTTACGGACTAGCGGGAGGCTCCTACAATGAGCAGTTCTTC,CSVYGLAGGSYNEQFF
TRBJ1-6,TRBV6-1,.,TGTGCCAGTTGGGAAGGGGGATATAATTCACCCCTCCACTTT,CASWEGGYNSPLHF
TRBJ2-1,TRBV27,.,TGTGCCAGCAGCCCGCTAGGGAGCTCCTACAATGAGCAGTTCTTC,CASSPLGSSYNEQFF
TRBJ2-7,TRBV5-5,.,TGTGCCAGCAGCTTAACCCAGTACGAGCAGTACTTC,CASSLTQYEQYF
TRBJ2-4,TRBV27,TRBD2,TGTGCCAGCAGTTTACTCTCGGGGGGTCTAGCCAAAAACATTCAGTACTTC,CASSLLSGGLAKNIQYF
TRBJ1-5,TRBV2,.,TGTGCCAGCAGTGAAGAGGGGTTTATAAGAGGCAATCAGCCCCAGCATTTT,CASSEEGFIRGNQPQHF
TRBJ1-1,TRBV2,.,TGTGCCAGCAGTGAACGGGCTGAAGCTTTCTTT,CASSERAEAFF
TRBJ1-2,TRBV27,TRBD1,TGTGCCAGCAGACGGACAGGGAAAGAGTATGGCTACACCTTC,CASRRTGKEYGYTF
TRBJ2-5,TRBV4-2,TRBD2,TGTGCCAGCAGCCAAGGGTCTAGCGGCCAAGAGACCCAGTACTTC,CASSQGSSGQETQYF
TRBJ2-7,TRBV4-2,TRBD1,TGTGCCAGCAGCCAAGATTCTGGCCTAGGGGACAGGGTCTCCTACGAGCAGTACTTC,CASSQDSGLGDRVSYEQYF
TRBJ1-6,TRBV27,.,TGTGCCAGCAGTTTAACCCGGGGGGCGTTAAACTCACCCCTCCACTTT,CASSLTRGALNSPLHF
TRBJ1-1,TRBV7-9,.,TGTGCCAGCAGAAGGAGAAGTTACACTGAAGCTTTCTTT,CASRRRSYTEAFF
TRBJ2-5,TRBV2,TRBD1,TGTGCCAGCAGTGAAGGCCCTGGACAGGGGGCTGGAGAGACCCAGTACTTC,CASSEGPGQGAGETQYF
TRBJ1-1,TRBV5-1,.,TGCGCCAGCAGCTTTAGTGGGGGAGGGAACACTGAAGCTTTCTTT,CASSFSGGGNTEAFF
TRBJ1-4,TRBV28,.,TGTGCCAGCAGTCCGCAGGGGACATTAACCCGACTGTTTTTT,CASSPQGTLTRLFF
TRBJ2-2,TRBV5-1,TRBD2,TGCGCCAGCAGCTTGGATCCCAGCGGGAGCACCGGGGAGCTGTTTTTT,CASSLDPSGSTGELFF
TRBJ2-7,TRBV20-1,.,TGCAGTGCGACTGACTCAGCCAGAGGGTACTTC,CSATDSARGYF
TRBJ2-7,TRBV7-2,.,TGTGCCAGCAGCCTGGACAGCTCATCCTACGAGCAGTACTTC,CASSLDSSSYEQYF
TRBJ1-4,TRBV7-9,.,TGTGCCAGCAGCACACAGGGACCGCGGCTTAATGAAAAACTGTTTTTT,CASSTQGPRLNEKLFF
TRBJ2-7,TRBV14,TRBD2,TGTGCCAGCAGCCAAGATAGCGGGGGGGCCTTCGTCTACGAGCAGTACTTC,CASSQDSGGAFVYEQYF
TRBJ2-5,TRBV7-2,.,TGTGCCAGCAGCTTAGTAGTAGGGGTGGAGACCCAGTACTTC,CASSLVVGVETQYF
TRBJ2-2,TRBV5-4,.,TGTGCCAGCAGCCCCGACAGGAGGAACACCGGGGAGCTGTTTTTT,CASSPDRRNTGELFF
TRBJ2-7,TRBV2,TRBD1,TGTGCCAGCAGTGGGGACAGGCACCACGAGCAGTACTTC,CASSGDRHHEQYF
TRBJ1-1,TRBV18,.,TGTGCCAGCTCACCATACCAGGGAGGGTCCACTGAAGCTTTCTTT,CASSPYQGGSTEAFF
TRBJ2-5,TRBV11-2,.,TGTGCCAGCAGCCACCCCGGGGGGCGTGAGACCCAGTACTTC,CASSHPGGRETQYF
TRBJ2-7,TRBV28,.,TGTGCCAGCGTCTGGGGGGGGCAGCGCTCCTACGAGCAGTACTTC,CASVWGGQRSYEQYF
TRBJ1-4,TRBV5-1,TRBD1,TGCGCCAGCAGCTCGGGACAGGGTAATGAAAAACTGTTTTTT,CASSSGQGNEKLFF
TRBJ2-2,TRBV4-3,.,TGCGCCAGCAGCCAAGAAACGGGTATCACCGGGGAGCTGTTTTTT,CASSQETGITGELFF
TRBJ1-1,TRBV5-1,.,TGCGCCAGCAGCCCACAACAGGGTTTACTTGGGGAAGCTTTCTTT,CASSPQQGLLGEAFF
TRBJ2-7,TRBV6-6,TRBD2,TGTGCCAGCGACCCGGGACTAGCCGCTCGCGAGCAGTACTTC,CASDPGLAAREQYF
TRBJ2-1,TRBV5-4,TRBD2,TGTGCCAGCAGCCGGACTAGCGGGAGGGCCAGTGAGCAGTTCTTC,CASSRTSGRASEQFF
TRBJ2-7,TRBV10-3,TRBD2,TGTGCCATCAGTGTTGTAGCGGGGGCCTCCTACGAGCAGTACTTC,CAISVVAGASYEQYF
TRBJ1-1,TRBV4-1,.,TGCGCCAGCAGCCACTCCCCTCCACCAGGGAACACTGAAGCTTTCTTT,CASSHSPPPGNTEAFF
TRBJ2-1,TRBV11-2,TRBD2,TGTGCCAGCAGCTTAACCGGGACTAGCAACAATGAGCAGTTCTTC,CASSLTGTSNNEQFF
TRBJ2-3,TRBV11-2,.,TGTGCCAGCAGCTCCCGATCCGGGGGTACAGATACGCAGTATTTT,CASSSRSGGTDTQYF
TRBJ2-3,TRBV2,TRBD2,TGTGCCAGCGGGGGGGTGGAAGATACGCAGTATTTT,CASGGVEDTQYF
TRBJ1-1,TRBV4-1,.,TGCGCCAGCAGCCACCCGGACAGCATCACTGAAGCTTTCTTT,CASSHPDSITEAFF
TRBJ2-2,TRBV4-3,.,TGCGCCAGCAGCCAAGATAATCGGAGAAGTGCCGGGGAGCTGTTTTTT,CASSQDNRRSAGELFF
TRBJ1-2,TRBV7-2,.,TGTGCCAGCAGCTTTAGGGGCTTTTTTGGCTACACCTTC,CASSFRGFFGYTF
TRBJ2-1,TRBV11-3,TRBD2,TGTGCCAGCAGCTTCGCTAGCGGGAGTGATGAGCAGTTCTTC,CASSFASGSDEQFF
TRBJ2-2,TRBV27,TRBD2,TGTGCCACCGGGACTAGCGGGAGGTTCAACACCGGGGAGCTGTTTTTT,CATGTSGRFNTGELFF
TRBJ2-2,TRBV28,TRBD2,TGTGCCAGCAAAAGACCAGGGACTAGCGGGAGAAACGGGGAGCTGTTTTTT,CASKRPGTSGRNGELFF